This is a list of T cell receptor beta chains from one sample in a study of shared clonotypes between healthy human individuals. Measured with immunoSEQ multiplex PCR; TCRdb has only the in-frame clones, and not every one. This sample carries 2 million to 3 million clones, about 92% of them seen once, and the ten largest clones take about 0.13%. Source material: naive CD4+ T cells sorted from blood. The receptors originated from a man aged 18 to 30 in good health. CDR3s leave out the opening cysteine and the closing phenylalanine or tryptophan. Clone size, where shown, is once, few, many, or a class for clones that have expanded.

J gene	V gene	clone size	CDR3 protein
TRBJ1-2	TRBV7-2	.	ASSLGGRQGGYT
TRBJ2-1	TRBV5-1	.	ASSSVQGANEQF
TRBJ2-3	TRBV9	.	ASSVNGQGDTQY
TRBJ2-7	TRBV27	.	ASSFLGTEQY
TRBJ2-7	TRBV5-1	.	ASSLEGTEPYEQY
TRBJ2-3	TRBV4-1	.	ASSQGRGLGTDTQY
TRBJ1-6	TRBV28	.	ASKPQSSFNSPLH
TRBJ2-7	TRBV27	.	ASSLWGRNYEQY
TRBJ2-4	TRBV6-5	few	ASSPLGRNIQY
TRBJ2-3	TRBV5-1	.	ASSLEASGTDTQY
TRBJ2-5	TRBV6-1	.	ASSEQGAKETQY
TRBJ2-7	TRBV2	.	ASRRDSYEQY
TRBJ1-1	TRBV30	few	AWSPGSNTEAF
TRBJ1-2	TRBV6-1	.	ASSEGTSTNYGYT
TRBJ2-3	TRBV9	.	ASSAKDTQY
TRBJ1-4	TRBV5-6	.	ASRGTLATNEKLF
TRBJ2-6	TRBV6-1	.	ASTEGATGANVLT